The clone carrying this T cell receptor beta chain has more than one count but fewer than ten. These data are taken from a study of vaccination and CD4 T cells after COVID-19. Study-level information: Convalescent participants consisted of six males and four females, two being Hispanic.

TCRdb redid the calling of the PCR reads with MiXCR, one entry per CDR3 protein. This table holds roughly 25,000 distinct CDR3 sequences, under 65% found once. This CDR3 spans 14 amino acids. Per the germline V gene, CDR1 is MNHEY and CDR2 is SVGAGI. V dropped 0 bases and J dropped 7; count of bases not matched to a gene: 0. This chain links TRBV6-5 with TRBJ1-6; 7 bases line up with TRBD1. The sequence was collected from a human donor who had recovered from COVID-19. Sequenced material: CD4+ T cells from blood, taken before SARS-CoV-2 vaccination. The CDR3 loop is CASSYSDRNSPLHF. CDR3 nucleotides: TGTGCCAGCAGTTACTCGGACAGGAATTCACCCCTCCACTTT.